The rows below give T cell receptor beta chains drawn from one sample of a study. TCRdb redid the calling of the 5' RACE reads with MiXCR, one entry per CDR3 protein. The data show about 64,000 distinct CDR3 sequences, about 20% seen once. The source material was memory CD4+ T cells sorted from a lymph node. These receptors originate from a female donor with breast cancer. Each CDR3 is given with its conserved first and last residue. The D gene is left open where the match is weak. Clone size is shown for a subset of rows, as once, few, many or a class of expanded clone.

DNA: TGCGCCAGCGGCTTGGCGGGGGGGACCCAAGAGACCCAGTACTTC
CDR3: CASGLAGGTQETQYF
size: .
D: TRBD2
V: TRBV5-1
J: TRBJ2-5

DNA: TGTGCCAGCAGGAGACAGGGCATGGGGTTCTTT
CDR3: CASRRQGMGFF
size: many
D: TRBD1
V: TRBV6-6
J: TRBJ1-1

DNA: TGCGCCAGCAGCTGGAGGACTAGCGGTATATCCTACGAGCAGTACTTC
CDR3: CASSWRTSGISYEQYF
size: few
D: TRBD2
V: TRBV5-1
J: TRBJ2-7

DNA: TGTGCCAGCAGTTACGGCAGTAACACTGAAGCTTTCTTT
CDR3: CASSYGSNTEAFF
size: many
D: .
V: TRBV6-5
J: TRBJ1-1

DNA: TGTGCCAGCGAAAGGGGACCGACCTATGGCTACACCTTC
CDR3: CASERGPTYGYTF
size: .
D: .
V: TRBV6-6
J: TRBJ1-2

DNA: TGTGCCAGCAGCTTGACGACAGGGGAAGAGACCCAGTACTTC
CDR3: CASSLTTGEETQYF
size: few
D: TRBD1
V: TRBV5-5
J: TRBJ2-5

DNA: TGTGCCAGCACTTACAGGGTTGGTGGCTACACCTTC
CDR3: CASTYRVGGYTF
size: once
D: .
V: TRBV2
J: TRBJ1-2

DNA: TGTGCCAGCAGCTTGGTAACTAGCGGAGCCTACACCTTC
CDR3: CASSLVTSGAYTF
size: once
D: .
V: TRBV5-6
J: TRBJ1-2

DNA: TGTGCCAGCAACAGGGACAGCTTCTACGAGCAGTACTTC
CDR3: CASNRDSFYEQYF
size: .
D: TRBD1
V: TRBV2
J: TRBJ2-7

DNA: TGTGCCAGCAGGCCCAGGGAGAATCAGCCCCAGCATTTT
CDR3: CASRPRENQPQHF
size: few
D: .
V: TRBV6-5
J: TRBJ1-5

DNA: TGTGCCAGCGGGGAAGTCGTGCGCTACGAGCAGTACTTC
CDR3: CASGEVVRYEQYF
size: .
D: .
V: TRBV28
J: TRBJ2-7

DNA: TGCGCCAGCAGCACGGGACTTGGGGGCAATGAGCAGTTCTTC
CDR3: CASSTGLGGNEQFF
size: .
D: .
V: TRBV5-1
J: TRBJ2-1

DNA: TGTGCCAGCAGCCCGGGCCCCCGACTAGAAGCTTTCTTT
CDR3: CASSPGPRLEAFF
size: .
D: .
V: TRBV6-2/TRBV6-3
J: TRBJ1-1

DNA: TGCAGTGCCAGTAGAACAGGGGGCCGGAGTACGCAGTATTTT
CDR3: CSASRTGGRSTQYF
size: many
D: TRBD1
V: TRBV20-1
J: TRBJ2-3

DNA: TGTGCCAGCAGCTCCGGACAGGGGAGAGGAAACACCATATATTTT
CDR3: CASSSGQGRGNTIYF
size: .
D: TRBD1
V: TRBV11-3
J: TRBJ1-3

DNA: TGTGCCAGCAGCTATCAAGGGACTAGCGGCGAGCAGTACTTC
CDR3: CASSYQGTSGEQYF
size: .
D: TRBD2
V: TRBV3-1
J: TRBJ2-7

DNA: TGCGCCAGCAGCCAAGAGGGACAGCCTGATCAGCCCCAGCATTTT
CDR3: CASSQEGQPDQPQHF
size: few
D: TRBD1
V: TRBV4-1
J: TRBJ1-5

DNA: TGTGCCAGCAGCCCGAGCGGACAACGAGAAGAAAAACTGTTTTTT
CDR3: CASSPSGQREEKLFF
size: .
D: .
V: TRBV9
J: TRBJ1-4

DNA: TGTGCCAGCAGTAGATCAGGGGGAAAGGCCTACGAGCAGTACTTC
CDR3: CASSRSGGKAYEQYF
size: .
D: TRBD1
V: TRBV11-1
J: TRBJ2-7

DNA: TGTGCCAGCAGCCCAGGGACTAGTTTTGAGCAGTTCTTC
CDR3: CASSPGTSFEQFF
size: few
D: TRBD2
V: TRBV7-8
J: TRBJ2-1

DNA: TGTGCCACCAGTGATGCGACAGGGGTCTACAACGAGCAGTTCTTC
CDR3: CATSDATGVYNEQFF
size: few
D: TRBD1
V: TRBV24-1
J: TRBJ2-1

DNA: TGCAGTGCTAGATACGTAGGAGGAAGCGCAGATACGCGGTATTTT
CDR3: CSARYVGGSADTRYF
size: .
D: .
V: TRBV20-1
J: TRBJ2-3

DNA: TGTGCCAGCAGTGTTACAGGGGGCGCCCTGTTAGGCTCACCCCTCCACTTT
CDR3: CASSVTGGALLGSPLHF
size: few
D: TRBD1
V: TRBV2
J: TRBJ1-6

DNA: TGTGCCAGCTCCCCGGGGGGCGCTGGCACTGAAGCTTTCTTT
CDR3: CASSPGGAGTEAFF
size: .
D: .
V: TRBV18
J: TRBJ1-1

DNA: TGTGCCAGCAGCCAAGCCTTGGGCAACCGAGGGAACGAGCAGTACTTC
CDR3: CASSQALGNRGNEQYF
size: .
D: .
V: TRBV4-1
J: TRBJ2-7

DNA: TGTGCCAGCAGCGATGACCGGAGCACCGGGGAGCTGTTTTTT
CDR3: CASSDDRSTGELFF
size: .
D: .
V: TRBV7-9
J: TRBJ2-2

DNA: TGCAGCGTTCGAGGGGGGCTCTATGGCTACACCTTC
CDR3: CSVRGGLYGYTF
size: .
D: .
V: TRBV29-1
J: TRBJ1-2

DNA: TGTGCCAGCAGCTCGACAGGGGGCGGTGGCTACACCTTC
CDR3: CASSSTGGGGYTF
size: few
D: TRBD1
V: TRBV7-2
J: TRBJ1-2

DNA: TGTGCCAGCAGCCCTGACAGGTTGAGTCAAGAGACCCAGTACTTC
CDR3: CASSPDRLSQETQYF
size: .
D: .
V: TRBV7-6
J: TRBJ2-5

DNA: TGTGCCAGCAGCTTTGGGGTTGATCAGCCCCAGCATTTT
CDR3: CASSFGVDQPQHF
size: .
D: .
V: TRBV7-9
J: TRBJ1-5

DNA: TGCGCCAGCCGCCAAGCTTTCCAGGAATCCTACGAGCAGTACTTC
CDR3: CASRQAFQESYEQYF
size: .
D: .
V: TRBV4-3
J: TRBJ2-7

DNA: TGCAGTGCTAGAGACGACAGGTTCCACGAGCAGTACTTC
CDR3: CSARDDRFHEQYF
size: .
D: .
V: TRBV20-1
J: TRBJ2-7

DNA: TGTGCCAGCAGTGAAGCGGGCTTCTCCTACAATGAGCAGTTCTTC
CDR3: CASSEAGFSYNEQFF
size: few
D: .
V: TRBV6-1
J: TRBJ2-1

DNA: TGCAGTGCTAGATCGTGGGACAATCAGCCCCAGCATTTT
CDR3: CSARSWDNQPQHF
size: few
D: .
V: TRBV20-1
J: TRBJ1-5

DNA: TGTGCCACCAGTGATTTAGCGGGAGCCATCGGGGAGCTGTTTTTT
CDR3: CATSDLAGAIGELFF
size: .
D: TRBD2
V: TRBV24-1
J: TRBJ2-2

DNA: TGTGCCATCCTAGCGGCTAGCACAGATACGCAGTATTTT
CDR3: CAILAASTDTQYF
size: few
D: TRBD2
V: TRBV10-3
J: TRBJ2-3

DNA: TGTGCCAGCAGCCCTCTTCCCAATCAGCCCCAGCATTTT
CDR3: CASSPLPNQPQHF
size: .
D: .
V: TRBV7-8
J: TRBJ1-5

DNA: TGCGCCAGCAGCCCGGACACTGGGGCCAACGTCCTGACTTTC
CDR3: CASSPDTGANVLTF
size: .
D: .
V: TRBV5-1
J: TRBJ2-6

DNA: TGTGCCAGCAGCTTATACTCCGGGAGCACAGATACGCAGTATTTT
CDR3: CASSLYSGSTDTQYF
size: .
D: .
V: TRBV7-6
J: TRBJ2-3

DNA: TGCAGTGCTTCAGGCAGAGGCCAGTACTTC
CDR3: CSASGRGQYF
size: .
D: .
V: TRBV20-1
J: TRBJ2-5

DNA: TGCGCCAGCAGCGATTCGGGACAGATCAGCACAGATACGCAGTATTTT
CDR3: CASSDSGQISTDTQYF
size: few
D: TRBD1
V: TRBV4-1
J: TRBJ2-3

DNA: TGTGCCACCAGTGATAGATCGACAGGGGGCGGTTATGGCTACACCTTC
CDR3: CATSDRSTGGGYGYTF
size: .
D: TRBD1
V: TRBV24-1
J: TRBJ1-2

DNA: TGCAGCACGGGGGGGGTAGAAGATACGCAGTATTTT
CDR3: CSTGGVEDTQYF
size: many
D: TRBD2
V: TRBV29-1
J: TRBJ2-3

DNA: TGTGCCAGCAGCTTACGTGCTGCCGAACATAACTATGGCTACACCTTC
CDR3: CASSLRAAEHNYGYTF
size: few
D: .
V: TRBV5-5
J: TRBJ1-2

DNA: TGTGCCAGCAGCTTAGGATTGTACGGGGAGCTGTTTTTT
CDR3: CASSLGLYGELFF
size: few
D: .
V: TRBV7-3
J: TRBJ2-2